This T cell receptor beta chain was sequenced during a study of cytomegalovirus exposure and HLA in healthy donors. General study points: A later analysis revealed that TCR association rates differed between HLA loci, peaking at DRB1 and bottoming out at HLA-C. Across donors, sequencing depth was assumed by presence/absence analyses to be roughly uniform. TCR beta chains associated with HLA were, in a later analysis, more clonally expanded than equally common others.

Vbeta (60) and Jbeta (13) primers were used in the PCR. Here immunoSEQ multiplex PCR was the method, and the copy in TCRdb shows in-frame clones only, minus some. Found here are tens of thousands of clones, approximately 7.1% of them singletons; the top ten hold over 2%. V lost 0 bases and J 1 base, leaving 7 bases between the germline ends. Germline CDR1 and CDR2: SGHRS and YFSETQ. The CDR3 extends over 14 amino acids. Remarks on this clone: Its antigen is undetermined.

The chain combines TRBV5-1 with TRBJ1-1; D gene uncertain. This clonotype originated in a man between 50 and 59 years old in good health and CMV-seronegative. Input material: PBMCs. CDR3 in amino acids: CASSLGTGNTEAFF. The CDR3 nucleotides are TGCGCCAGCAGCTTGGGTACGGGGAACACTGAAGCTTTCTTT.